This T cell receptor beta chain was recorded in a study of T-cell memory formation after mild COVID-19. On the study more broadly: TCR clusters were largely donor specific.

Study-wide results and limits: Clones shrinking between day 15 and 85 showed a balanced CD4/CD8 split, and those that grew later tilted toward CD4+. Several responding clones turned up in pre-infection memory, indicating that cross-reactive memory may have taken part.

This clonotype occurred many times. As yet, its antigen is unknown. There are 17 residues in the CDR3. The V gene's germline CDR1 is SEHNR and CDR2 FQNEAQ (reference sequence). The ends lost 1 base at V and 4 bases at J; junction bases unmatched: 7. Employing constant-segment primers, 5'RACE generated TCR alpha and TCR beta cDNA libraries bearing sample barcodes and UMIs. Using its own MiXCR run on the 5' RACE reads, TCRdb lists one record per CDR3 protein. The sample carries some 40,000 distinct CDR3 sequences, 6% to 8% recorded once. The genes are TRBV7-9 and TRBJ2-1; 10 bases align to TRBD2. This TCR was recovered from a man between 18 and 29 years old who had mild COVID-19 (a few samples of this study predate the infection). Cell type and time point are not known. The source material was PBMCs or a T cell subset sorted from them (not recorded which). The DNA of the CDR3 is TGTGCCAGCAGCTTAGGAGTTTCTAGCGGGGGATACAATGAGCAGTTCTTC. It is translated as CASSLGVSSGGYNEQFF.